The clone carrying this T cell receptor (beta chain) was observed a single time. Its antigen remains unidentified. This entry is derived from a study of cytomegalovirus exposure and HLA in healthy donors. J was trimmed by 5 bases and V by 5 bases; bases with no gene match: 5. This CDR3 contains 14 residues. CDR1 and CDR2 from the germline V gene are SEHNR and FQNEAQ (reference sequence). Points from the study as a whole: A later analysis found TCR association rates differed by HLA locus, highest for DRB1 and lowest for HLA-C. Immune exposure information comprised only CMV serostatus. A later analysis reportedly found that, within productive TCRs, an Asian-associated ancestry cluster had fewer N-insertions than the mean observed across the roughly 730 donors.

The PCR employed 60 Vbeta primers together with 13 Jbeta primers. This table comes from immunoSEQ multiplex PCR, and its TCRdb copy is limited to in-frame clones, with some not included. Of 120,000 to 150,000 clones in the sample, roughly 79% are singletons; the top ten hold roughly 6.7%. V gene TRBV7-9 combines with J gene TRBJ2-7, with TRBD2 matching over 11 bases. Sequenced sample: PBMCs. This receptor was taken from a woman aged 35 to 49 in good health and CMV-seropositive. CDR3 DNA: TGTGCCAGCAGCCGCGGGACTAGCGGCAACGAGCAGTACTTC. Amino acid sequence: CASSRGTSGNEQYF.